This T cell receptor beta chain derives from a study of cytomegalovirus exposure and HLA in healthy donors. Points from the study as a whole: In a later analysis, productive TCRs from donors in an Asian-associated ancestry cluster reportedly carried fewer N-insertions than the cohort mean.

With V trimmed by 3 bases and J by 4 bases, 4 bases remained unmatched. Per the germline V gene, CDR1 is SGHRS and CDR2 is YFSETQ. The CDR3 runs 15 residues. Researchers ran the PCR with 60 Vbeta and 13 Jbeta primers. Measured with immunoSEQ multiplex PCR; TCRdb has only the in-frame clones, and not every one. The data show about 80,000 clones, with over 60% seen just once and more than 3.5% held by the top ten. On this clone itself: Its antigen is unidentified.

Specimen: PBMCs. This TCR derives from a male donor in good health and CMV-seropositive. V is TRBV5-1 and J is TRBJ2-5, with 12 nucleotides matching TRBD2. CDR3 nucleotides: TGCGCCAGCAGCTCTAGCGGGGGGGCTTTAGAGACCCAGTACTTC. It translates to CASSSSGGALETQYF. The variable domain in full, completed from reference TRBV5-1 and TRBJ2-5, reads KAGVTQTPRYLIKTRGQQVTLSCSPISGHRSVSWYQQTPGQGLQFLFEYFSETQRNKGNFPGRFSGRQFSNSRSEMNVSTLELGDSALYLCASSSSGGALETQYFGPGTRLLVL.